These T cell receptor beta chains were read from a single sample in a study of radiotherapy plus CTLA-4 blockade in lung cancer. Produced via immunoSEQ multiplex PCR; TCRdb's table is partial and in-frame only. Among tens of thousands of clones listed, roughly four fifths were seen once. The source material was peripheral blood, sampled from a patient treated with radiotherapy plus ipilimumab. The receptors derive from a human donor with non-small cell lung cancer whose response to radiotherapy plus ipilimumab could not be evaluated. Both conserved end residues are part of each CDR3. D genes are given only for firm matches. Not all rows give a size; the values are once, few, many and, for expanded clones, a class.

clone size: few
J gene: TRBJ1-2
D gene: TRBD1
V gene: TRBV19
CDR3 DNA: TGTGCCAGTAGCGGGACAGGGGGCGTGTTGTACTATGGCTACACCTTC
CDR3 protein: CASSGTGGVLYYGYTF

clone size: NA
J gene: TRBJ1-2
D gene: NA
V gene: TRBV20-1
CDR3 DNA: TGCAGTTCCTATACCGCCGGGGGCTACACCTTC
CDR3 protein: CSSYTAGGYTF

clone size: NA
J gene: TRBJ2-1
D gene: NA
V gene: TRBV5-1
CDR3 DNA: TGCGCCAGCAGCTGGTCACAGTTGGAAGACCCGTTCTTCTTC
CDR3 protein: CASSWSQLEDPFFF

clone size: NA
J gene: TRBJ1-4
D gene: NA
V gene: TRBV4-3
CDR3 DNA: TGCGCCAGCAGCCAAGATACTGGGGACACCCTTGGGGGCGAAAAACTGTTTTTT
CDR3 protein: CASSQDTGDTLGGEKLFF

clone size: NA
J gene: TRBJ2-2
D gene: NA
V gene: TRBV5-1
CDR3 DNA: TGCGCCAGCAGCTTGGCCGAGGGGGACACCGGGGAGCTGTTTTTT
CDR3 protein: CASSLAEGDTGELFF

clone size: few
J gene: TRBJ2-3
D gene: NA
V gene: TRBV7-3
CDR3 DNA: TGTGCCAGCAGCTTAGCCAGGGGAGATACGCAGTATTTT
CDR3 protein: CASSLARGDTQYF

clone size: NA
J gene: TRBJ2-7
D gene: TRBD2
V gene: TRBV28
CDR3 DNA: TGTGCCAGCAGTCTGGGGGGGATACAGGTTAACGAGCAGTACTTC
CDR3 protein: CASSLGGIQVNEQYF

clone size: NA
J gene: TRBJ1-6
D gene: TRBD1
V gene: TRBV7-9
CDR3 DNA: TGTGCCAGCAGCTTAGCGACAGGGAATAATTCACCCCTCCACTTT
CDR3 protein: CASSLATGNNSPLHF

clone size: NA
J gene: TRBJ2-5
D gene: TRBD2
V gene: TRBV7-3
CDR3 DNA: TGTGCCAGCAGCTTAATGGGGACTAGCCGCCAAGAGACCCAGTACTTC
CDR3 protein: CASSLMGTSRQETQYF

clone size: NA
J gene: TRBJ2-1
D gene: TRBD1
V gene: TRBV27
CDR3 DNA: TGTGCCAGCAGTGCGGACAGGGGGCGTTGGAATGAGCAGTTCTTC
CDR3 protein: CASSADRGRWNEQFF